The clone carrying this TCR beta chain was found many times. Time point noted: newly diagnosed GD, antithyroid drugs for less than 3 months. After RNA was extracted from PBMCs, the TCR library was made from it. The data were obtained in a study of regulatory T cells in long-lasting Graves disease. Investigators prepared the TCR beta libraries by applying iRepertoire HTBI primers and Arm-PCR of CDR3 regions. TCRdb reprocessed the multiplex PCR reads via MiXCR and lists one record per CDR3 protein. The sample lists roughly 380,000 distinct CDR3 sequences, over 15% occurring once. The CDR3 extends over 15 amino acids. The data were also submitted as part of a second study, on T cells in Graves' hyperthyroidism and ophthalmopathy. That work contributes: In the blood, most expanded thyroid clonotypes above 0.001 appeared as well.

This clonotype was sampled from a man aged 40-50 years with Graves disease. The V and J genes are TRBV3-2 and TRBJ2-1; TRBD1, as called in the table, went unchecked against the DNA. TRBV3-2 has pseudogene status. Specimen: peripheral blood mononuclear cells (PBMCs), collected at new diagnosis, from a patient treated with antithyroid drugs. The CDR3 reads CASSDLTRIHNEQFF. CDR3 DNA sequence: TGTGCCAGCAGCGACCTAACCCGGATCCACAATGAGCAGTTCTTC.